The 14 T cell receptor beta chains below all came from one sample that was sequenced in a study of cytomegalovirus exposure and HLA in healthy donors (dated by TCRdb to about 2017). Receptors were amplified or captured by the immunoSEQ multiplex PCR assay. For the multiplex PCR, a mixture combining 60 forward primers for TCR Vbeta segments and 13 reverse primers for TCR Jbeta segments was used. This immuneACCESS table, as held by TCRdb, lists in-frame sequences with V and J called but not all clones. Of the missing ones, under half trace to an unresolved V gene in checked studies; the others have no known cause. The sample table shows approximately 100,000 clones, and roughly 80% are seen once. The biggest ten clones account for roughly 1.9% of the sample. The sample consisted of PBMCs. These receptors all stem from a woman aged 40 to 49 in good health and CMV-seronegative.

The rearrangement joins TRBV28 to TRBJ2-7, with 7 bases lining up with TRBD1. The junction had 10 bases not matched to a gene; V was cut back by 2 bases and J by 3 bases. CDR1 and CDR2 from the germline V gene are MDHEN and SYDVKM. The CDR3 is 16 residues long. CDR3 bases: TGTGCCAGCAGTTTAATCGGGACAGCTTCGAACTACGAGCAGTACTTC. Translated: CASSLIGTASNYEQYF.

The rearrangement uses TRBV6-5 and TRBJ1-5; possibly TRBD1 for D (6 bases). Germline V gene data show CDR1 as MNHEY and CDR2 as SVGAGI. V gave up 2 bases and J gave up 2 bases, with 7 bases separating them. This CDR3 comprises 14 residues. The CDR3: CASSYQGRNQPQHF. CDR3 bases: TGTGCCAGCAGTTACCAGGGGCGCAATCAGCCCCAGCATTTT.

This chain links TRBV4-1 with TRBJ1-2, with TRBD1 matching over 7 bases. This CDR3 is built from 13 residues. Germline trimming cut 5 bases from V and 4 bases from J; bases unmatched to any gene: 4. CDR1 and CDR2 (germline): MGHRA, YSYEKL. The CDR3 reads CASSTRQGYGYTF. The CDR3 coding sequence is TGCGCCAGCAGCACCCGACAGGGCTATGGCTACACCTTC.

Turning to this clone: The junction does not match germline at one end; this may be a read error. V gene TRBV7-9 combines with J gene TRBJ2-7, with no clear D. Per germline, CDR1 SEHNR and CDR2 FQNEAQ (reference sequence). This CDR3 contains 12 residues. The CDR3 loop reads CSSSRLGDEQYF. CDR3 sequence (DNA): TGTTCCAGCAGCCGTTTGGGCGACGAGCAGTACTTC.

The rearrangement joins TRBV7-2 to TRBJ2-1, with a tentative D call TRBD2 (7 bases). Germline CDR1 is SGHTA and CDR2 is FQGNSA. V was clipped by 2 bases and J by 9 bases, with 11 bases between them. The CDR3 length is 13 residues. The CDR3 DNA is TGTGCCAGCAGCTTACGGGGGGCTATTGAGCAGTTCTTC. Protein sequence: CASSLRGAIEQFF.

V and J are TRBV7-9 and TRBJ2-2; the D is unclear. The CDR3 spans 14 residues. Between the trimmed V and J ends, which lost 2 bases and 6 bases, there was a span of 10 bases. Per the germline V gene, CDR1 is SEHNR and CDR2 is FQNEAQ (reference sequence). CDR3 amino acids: CASSLNSAAGELFF. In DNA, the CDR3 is TGTGCCAGCAGCTTAAATAGTGCGGCCGGGGAGCTGTTTTTT.

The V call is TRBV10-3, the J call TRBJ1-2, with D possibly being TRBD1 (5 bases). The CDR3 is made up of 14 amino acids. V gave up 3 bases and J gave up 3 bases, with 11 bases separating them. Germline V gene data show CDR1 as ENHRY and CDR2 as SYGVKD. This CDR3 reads CAISDPTAYYGYTF. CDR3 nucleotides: TGTGCCATCAGTGATCCGACAGCCTACTATGGCTACACCTTC.

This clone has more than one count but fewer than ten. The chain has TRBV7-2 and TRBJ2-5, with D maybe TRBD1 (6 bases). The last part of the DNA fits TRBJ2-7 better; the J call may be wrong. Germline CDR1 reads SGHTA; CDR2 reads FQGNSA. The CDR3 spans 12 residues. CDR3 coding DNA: TGTGCCAGCAGCTATACAGGGAACGAGCAGTACTTC. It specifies CASSYTGNEQYF.

CDR3 coding DNA: TGTGCCAGCAGTTACTCCGGAGGGGGCAACACTGAAGCTTTCTTT. Translating gives CASSYSGGGNTEAFF. The chain links TRBV6-5 to TRBJ1-1, with 7 nucleotides matching TRBD1. The CDR3 extends over 15 amino acids. Unmatched junction bases numbered 3, after V lost 0 bases and J lost 2 bases. From germline, CDR1 is MNHEY and CDR2 SVGAGI.

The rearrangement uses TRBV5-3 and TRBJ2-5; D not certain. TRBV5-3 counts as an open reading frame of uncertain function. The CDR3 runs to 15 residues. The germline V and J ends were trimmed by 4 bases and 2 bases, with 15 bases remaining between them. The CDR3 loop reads CARSHAKKPQETQYF. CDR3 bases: TGTGCCAGAAGCCACGCCAAGAAGCCTCAAGAGACCCAGTACTTC.

CDR3 loop: CASSLALRLAGGDEQFF. Here the CDR3 DNA reads TGTGCCAGCAGCTTAGCGCTAAGGTTAGCGGGAGGCGATGAGCAGTTCTTC. The chain has TRBV7-2 and TRBJ2-1, with TRBD2 matching 10 bases. This CDR3 is built from 17 residues. Germline-derived CDR1 and CDR2 are SGHTA and FQGNSA. V was clipped by 0 bases and J by 8 bases; unmatched bases: 10.

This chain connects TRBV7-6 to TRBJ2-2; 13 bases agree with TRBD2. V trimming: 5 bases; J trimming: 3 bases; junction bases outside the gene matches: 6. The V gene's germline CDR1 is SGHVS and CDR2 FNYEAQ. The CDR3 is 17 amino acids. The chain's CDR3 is CASSRTSGSWDTGELFF. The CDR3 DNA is TGTGCCAGCAGCCGGACTAGCGGGAGTTGGGACACCGGGGAGCTGTTTTTT.

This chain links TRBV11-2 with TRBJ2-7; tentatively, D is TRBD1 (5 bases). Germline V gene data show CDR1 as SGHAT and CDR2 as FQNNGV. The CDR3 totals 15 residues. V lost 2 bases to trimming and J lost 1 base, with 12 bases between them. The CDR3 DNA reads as TGTGCCAGCAGCTTACTCCAGGGCAATTCCTACGAGCAGTACTTC. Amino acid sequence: CASSLLQGNSYEQYF.

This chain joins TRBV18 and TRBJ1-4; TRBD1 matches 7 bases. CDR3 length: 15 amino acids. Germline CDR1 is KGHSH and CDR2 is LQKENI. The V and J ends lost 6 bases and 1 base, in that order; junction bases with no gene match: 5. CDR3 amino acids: CASSGNRGTNEKLFF. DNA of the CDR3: TGTGCCAGCTCGGGGAACAGGGGAACTAATGAAAAACTGTTTTTT.